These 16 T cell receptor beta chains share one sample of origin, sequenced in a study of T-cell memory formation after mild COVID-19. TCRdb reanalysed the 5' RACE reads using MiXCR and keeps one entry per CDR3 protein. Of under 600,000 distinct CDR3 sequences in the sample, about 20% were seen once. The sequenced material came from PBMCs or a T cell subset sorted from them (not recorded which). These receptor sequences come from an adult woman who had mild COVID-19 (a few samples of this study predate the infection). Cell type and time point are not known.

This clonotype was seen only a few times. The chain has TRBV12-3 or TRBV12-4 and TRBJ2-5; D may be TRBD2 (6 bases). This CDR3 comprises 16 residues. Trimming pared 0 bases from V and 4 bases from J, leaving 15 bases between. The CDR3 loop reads CASSLARAGYGETQYF. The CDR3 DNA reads TGTGCCAGCAGTTTAGCGAGGGCGGGGTATGGAGAGACCCAGTACTTC.

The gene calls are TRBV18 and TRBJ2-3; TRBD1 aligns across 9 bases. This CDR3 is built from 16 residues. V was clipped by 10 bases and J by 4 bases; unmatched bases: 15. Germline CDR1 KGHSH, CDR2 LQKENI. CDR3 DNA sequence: TGTGCCACCCACCCCACACCGGGACAGGGAGCAGATACGCAGTATTTT. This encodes CATHPTPGQGADTQYF.

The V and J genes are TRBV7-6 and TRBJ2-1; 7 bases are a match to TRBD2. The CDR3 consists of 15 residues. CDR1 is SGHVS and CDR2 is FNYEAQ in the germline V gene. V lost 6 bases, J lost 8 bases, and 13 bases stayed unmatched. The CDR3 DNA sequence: TGTGCCAGCAGTAATTTCGAAGGGAGGGCCCATGAGCAGTTCTTC. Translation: CASSNFEGRAHEQFF.

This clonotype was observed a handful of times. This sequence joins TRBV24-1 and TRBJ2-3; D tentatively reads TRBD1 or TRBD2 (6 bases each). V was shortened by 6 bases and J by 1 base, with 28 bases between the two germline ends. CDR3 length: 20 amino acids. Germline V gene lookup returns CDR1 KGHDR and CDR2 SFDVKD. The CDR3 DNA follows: TGTGCCACCAGTCCCTCCCCCAAGGGGGGCAGTCCTTACCGCACAGATACGCAGTATTTT. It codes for CATSPSPKGGSPYRTDTQYF.

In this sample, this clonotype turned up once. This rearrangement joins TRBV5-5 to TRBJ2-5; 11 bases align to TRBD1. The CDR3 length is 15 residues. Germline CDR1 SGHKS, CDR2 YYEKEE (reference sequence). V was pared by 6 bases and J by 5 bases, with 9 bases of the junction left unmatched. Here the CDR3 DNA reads TGTGCCAGCACCTGGGGACAGGGGGTTTTGGAGACCCAGTACTTC. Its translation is CASTWGQGVLETQYF.

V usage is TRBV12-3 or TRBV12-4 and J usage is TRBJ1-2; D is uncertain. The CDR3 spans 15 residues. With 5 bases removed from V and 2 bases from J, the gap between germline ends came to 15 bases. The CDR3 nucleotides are TGTGCCAGCAGTATACAAGGAAGCAAAAACTATGGCTACACCTTC. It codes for CASSIQGSKNYGYTF.

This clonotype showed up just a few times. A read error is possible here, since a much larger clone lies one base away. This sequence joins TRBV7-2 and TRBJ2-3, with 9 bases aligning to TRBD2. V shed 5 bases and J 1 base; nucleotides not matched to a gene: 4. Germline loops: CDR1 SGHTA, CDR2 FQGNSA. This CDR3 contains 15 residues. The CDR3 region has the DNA TGTGCCAGCAGCGTCTGGACTAGCGGCACAGATACGCAGTATTTT. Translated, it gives CASSVWTSGTDTQYF.

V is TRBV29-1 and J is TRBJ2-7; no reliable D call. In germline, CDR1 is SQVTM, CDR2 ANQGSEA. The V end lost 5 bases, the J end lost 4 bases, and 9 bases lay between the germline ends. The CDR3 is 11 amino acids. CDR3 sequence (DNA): TGCAGCGTTTCTTTGGGTTACGAGCAGTACTTC. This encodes CSVSLGYEQYF.

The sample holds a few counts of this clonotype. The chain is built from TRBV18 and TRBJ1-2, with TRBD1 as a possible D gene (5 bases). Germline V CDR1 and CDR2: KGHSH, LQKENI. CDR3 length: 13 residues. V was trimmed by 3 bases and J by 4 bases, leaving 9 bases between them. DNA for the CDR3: TGTGCCAGCTCACCCGGGACGTCCTATGGCTACACCTTC. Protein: CASSPGTSYGYTF.

The CDR3 DNA follows: TGTGCCAGCAGTACTAGCGGTACTGCGAACACCGGGGAGCTGTTTTTT. Translation gives CASSTSGTANTGELFF. The rearrangement uses TRBV28 and TRBJ2-2; 8 nucleotides agree with TRBD2. J gave up 0 bases and V 5 bases, and 5 bases lay outside the gene matches. This CDR3 has 16 residues. CDR1 and CDR2 (germline): MDHEN, SYDVKM.

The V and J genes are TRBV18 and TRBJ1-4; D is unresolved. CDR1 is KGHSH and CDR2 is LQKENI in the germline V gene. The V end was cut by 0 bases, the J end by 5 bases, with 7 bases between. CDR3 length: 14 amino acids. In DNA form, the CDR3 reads TGTGCCAGCTCACCACCGAATCAGAATGAAAAACTGTTTTTT. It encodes CASSPPNQNEKLFF.

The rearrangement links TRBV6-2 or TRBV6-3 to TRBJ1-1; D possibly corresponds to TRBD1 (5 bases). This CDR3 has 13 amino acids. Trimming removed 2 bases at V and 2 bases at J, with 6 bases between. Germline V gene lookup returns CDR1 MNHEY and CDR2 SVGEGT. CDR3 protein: CASSYRDNTEAFF. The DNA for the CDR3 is TGTGCCAGCAGTTACCGGGACAACACTGAAGCTTTCTTT.

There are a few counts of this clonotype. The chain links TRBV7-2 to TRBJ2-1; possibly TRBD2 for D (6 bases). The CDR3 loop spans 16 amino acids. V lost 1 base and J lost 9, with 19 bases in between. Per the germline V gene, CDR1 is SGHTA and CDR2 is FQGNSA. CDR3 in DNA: TGTGCCAGCAGCTTAGGGACTATCCGCTTTAACAGTGAGCAGTTCTTC. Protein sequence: CASSLGTIRFNSEQFF.

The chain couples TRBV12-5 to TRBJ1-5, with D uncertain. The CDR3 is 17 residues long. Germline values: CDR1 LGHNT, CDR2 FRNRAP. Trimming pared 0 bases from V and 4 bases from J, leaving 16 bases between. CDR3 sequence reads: CASGLVLAEGWNQPQHF. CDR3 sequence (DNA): TGTGCTAGTGGTTTGGTACTCGCGGAGGGATGGAATCAGCCCCAGCATTTT. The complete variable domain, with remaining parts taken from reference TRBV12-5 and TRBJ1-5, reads DARVTQTPRHKVTEMGQEVTMRCQPILGHNTVFWYRQTMMQGLELLAYFRNRAPLDDSGMPKDRFSAEMPDATLATLKIQPSEPRDSAVYFCASGLVLAEGWNQPQHFGDGTRLSIL.

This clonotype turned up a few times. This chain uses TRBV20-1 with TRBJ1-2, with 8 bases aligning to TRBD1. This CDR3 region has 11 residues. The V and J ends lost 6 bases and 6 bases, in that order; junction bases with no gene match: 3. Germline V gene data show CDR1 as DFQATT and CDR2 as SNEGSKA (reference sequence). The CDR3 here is CSARTGNGYTF. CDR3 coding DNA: TGCAGTGCCCGGACAGGGAATGGCTACACCTTC.

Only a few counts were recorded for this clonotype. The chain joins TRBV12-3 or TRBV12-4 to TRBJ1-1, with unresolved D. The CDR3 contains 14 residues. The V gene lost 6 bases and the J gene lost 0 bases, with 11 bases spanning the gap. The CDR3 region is CASSRDAVNTEAFF. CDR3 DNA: TGTGCCAGCAGCCGAGACGCGGTGAACACTGAAGCTTTCTTT.